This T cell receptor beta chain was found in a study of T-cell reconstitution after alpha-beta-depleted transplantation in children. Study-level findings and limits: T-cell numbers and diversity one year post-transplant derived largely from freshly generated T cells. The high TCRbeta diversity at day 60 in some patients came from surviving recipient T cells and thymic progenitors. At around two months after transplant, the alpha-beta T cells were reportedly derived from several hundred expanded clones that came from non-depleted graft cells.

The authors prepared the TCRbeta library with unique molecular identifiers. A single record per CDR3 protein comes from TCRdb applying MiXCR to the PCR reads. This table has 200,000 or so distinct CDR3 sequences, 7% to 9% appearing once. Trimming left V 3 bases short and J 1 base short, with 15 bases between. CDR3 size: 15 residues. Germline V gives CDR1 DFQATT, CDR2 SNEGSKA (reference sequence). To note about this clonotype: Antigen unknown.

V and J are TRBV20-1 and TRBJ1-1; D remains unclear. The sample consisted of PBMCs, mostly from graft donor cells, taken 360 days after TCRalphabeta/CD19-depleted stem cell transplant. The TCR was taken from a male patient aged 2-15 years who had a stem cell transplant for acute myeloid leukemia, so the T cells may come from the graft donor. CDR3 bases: TGCAGTGCTAGGAGGAGTGGGAGGACGAACACTGAAGCTTTCTTT. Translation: CSARRSGRTNTEAFF.